Listed below are T cell receptor beta chains from one sample, sequenced in a study of vaccination effects on CD4 cells after COVID-19. No antigen has been assigned to these receptors. The assay was immunoSEQ multiplex PCR, and TCRdb's table has in-frame clones only and misses some. The sample yields about 27,000 clones, 83% seen once. This material consisted of CD4+ T cells from PBMCs cultured with HCoV-NL63 spike peptides, taken after COVID-19 vaccination. These receptors originate from a human donor who received a COVID-19 vaccine. Some clones in this sample may be carry-over from other donors' samples. CDR3s include the opening cysteine and the closing phenylalanine or tryptophan. Fields, in order: CDR3 length, D gene, clone size, J gene, V gene, CDR3 protein, CDR3 DNA. The D gene is left open where the match is weak. Clone size is stated in some rows and not others, as once, few, many or a class when expanded.

>14|TRBD1|NA|TRBJ1-6|TRBV6-5
CASSRDRGNSPLHF
TGTGCCAGCAGTCGGGACAGGGGGAATTCACCCCTCCACTTT
>19|TRBD1|NA|TRBJ1-4|TRBV28
CASSPYTDRGLGPREKLFF
TGTGCCAGCAGTCCTTATACGGACAGGGGGCTCGGTCCGCGTGAAAAACTGTTTTTT
>14|NA|NA|TRBJ2-2|TRBV18
CASSRVVGTGELFF
TGTGCCAGCTCACGGGTTGTGGGCACCGGGGAGCTGTTTTTT
>15|NA|NA|TRBJ2-2|TRBV3-1/TRBV3-2
CASSPNAANTGELFF
TGTGCCAGCAGCCCAAATGCCGCGAACACCGGGGAGCTGTTTTTT
>18|NA|NA|TRBJ1-4|TRBV3-1/TRBV3-2
CASSQDLGGTRTNEKLFF
TGTGCCAGCAGCCAAGACCTTGGGGGGACGAGGACTAATGAAAAACTGTTTTTT
>14|NA|NA|TRBJ2-2|TRBV7-7
CASSPDRNTGELFF
TGTGCCAGCAGCCCAGACAGGAACACCGGGGAGCTGTTTTTT
>13|TRBD1|NA|TRBJ1-1|TRBV5-1
CASTMGQDTEAFF
TGCGCCAGCACCATGGGACAGGACACTGAAGCTTTCTTT
>14|NA|NA|TRBJ1-2|TRBV6-5
CASSTSSPVYGYTF
TGTGCCAGCAGTACCTCTAGCCCGGTCTATGGCTACACCTTC
>14|NA|NA|TRBJ2-2|TRBV24-1
CATSDTGTTGELFF
TGTGCCACCAGTGATACAGGGACCACCGGGGAGCTGTTTTTT
>18|NA|NA|TRBJ1-4|TRBV4-1
CASSPLGTRQATNEKLFF
TGCGCCAGCAGCCCCCTCGGTACGAGACAGGCAACTAATGAAAAACTGTTTTTT
>17|TRBD2|NA|TRBJ2-1|TRBV5-1
CASSLVLGSGGAHEQFF
TGCGCCAGCAGCTTGGTTTTGGGGAGCGGGGGGGCTCATGAGCAGTTCTTC
>13|TRBD2|once|TRBJ2-2|TRBV7-7
CASSLSGGWELFF
TGTGCCAGCAGCCTCAGCGGGGGGTGGGAGCTGTTTTTT
>13|NA|NA|TRBJ1-1|TRBV7-3
CASSFAKNTEAFF
TGTGCCAGCAGCTTTGCTAAGAACACTGAAGCTTTCTTT
>16|NA|once|TRBJ2-1|TRBV5-1
CASSPQGVFMVNEQFF
TGCGCCAGCAGCCCGCAAGGGGTGTTTATGGTCAATGAGCAGTTCTTC
>16|TRBD1|NA|TRBJ2-2|TRBV5-1
CASSLYRGLNTGELFF
TGCGCCAGCAGCCTGTACAGGGGGCTTAACACCGGGGAGCTGTTTTTT
>17|TRBD1|NA|TRBJ1-6|TRBV7-2
CASSLVPRTGGWSPLHF
TGTGCCAGCAGCTTAGTCCCCCGGACAGGCGGATGGTCACCCCTCCACTTT
>13|NA|once|TRBJ1-5|TRBV7-9
CASSLDPGQPQHF
TGTGCCAGCAGCTTAGACCCGGGGCAGCCCCAGCATTTT
>14|NA|NA|TRBJ1-1|TRBV30
CARTSGVLNTEAFF
TGTGCCAGAACCTCGGGGGTGCTGAACACTGAAGCTTTCTTT
>15|NA|NA|TRBJ2-3|TRBV24-1
CATSDYGLSTDTQYF
TGTGCCACCAGTGATTATGGGTTAAGCACAGATACGCAGTATTTT
>15|NA|NA|TRBJ2-2|TRBV5-1
CASRDPGRSTGELFF
TGCGCCAGCAGAGATCCGGGACGCAGTACCGGGGAGCTGTTTTTT
>13|NA|NA|TRBJ1-1|TRBV6-5
CASRWTANTEAFF
TGTGCCAGCAGATGGACGGCCAACACTGAAGCTTTCTTT
>16|TRBD2|NA|TRBJ2-1|TRBV5-6
CASSRTTSGGNNEQFF
TGTGCCAGCAGCCGGACGACTAGCGGGGGAAACAATGAGCAGTTCTTC
>12|TRBD2|NA|TRBJ2-5|TRBV6-5
CDQRGRKETQYF
TGTGACCAGCGGGGGCGGAAGGAGACCCAGTACTTC